The 15 T cell receptor beta chains presented below share a single source sample, sequenced in a study of T-cell reconstitution after alpha-beta-depleted transplantation in children. Unique molecular identifiers featured in how the TCRbeta library was prepared. TCRdb reprocessed the PCR reads with MiXCR, giving one entry per CDR3 protein. The sample shows about 260,000 distinct CDR3 sequences, around 7.5% of them seen only once. The sequencing used PBMCs, mostly from graft donor cells, collected 180 days after TCRalphabeta/CD19-depleted stem cell transplant. These receptors were taken from a male patient aged 10-17 years who had a stem cell transplant for acute lymphoblastic leukemia, so the T cells may come from the graft donor.

This clonotype was counted many times. This chain joins TRBV9 and TRBJ2-3; D tentatively reads TRBD1 or TRBD2 (5 bases each). This CDR3 comprises 15 residues. The V end was cut by 3 bases, the J end by 6 bases, with 17 bases between. The germline V gene has CDR1 SGDLS and CDR2 YYNGEE. The CDR3 sequence: CASSGRGPNMDTQYF. The CDR3 DNA reads as TGTGCCAGCAGCGGACGGGGCCCCAATATGGATACGCAGTATTTT.

This clonotype was observed at least ten times. The V gene is TRBV28, the J gene TRBJ2-1; the match to TRBD2 covers 8 bases. V was clipped by 4 bases and J by 7 bases; unmatched bases: 6. The germline CDR1 and CDR2 sequences are MDHEN and SYDVKM. The CDR3 length is 14 residues. The CDR3 bases are TGTGCCAGCAGTTGGGTAGCGGGGAATAATGAGCAGTTCTTC. Amino acid sequence: CASSWVAGNNEQFF.

This clonotype occurred a few times. V and J are TRBV3-1 and TRBJ1-5, with TRBD1 as a possible D gene (5 bases). The CDR3 spans 15 residues. The V end lost 4 bases, the J end lost 3 bases, and 13 bases lay between the germline ends. Per germline, CDR1 LGHDT and CDR2 YNNKEL (reference sequence). This CDR3 reads CASSPHGTTNQPQHF. The CDR3 DNA sequence: TGTGCCAGCAGCCCCCACGGGACCACCAATCAGCCCCAGCATTTT.

This clonotype was detected ten times or more. The CDR3 region has the DNA TGCGCCAGCAGAGCGCACAGGGGGCTCGGATACGAGCAGTACTTC. Translation: CASRAHRGLGYEQYF. V usage is TRBV5-1 and J usage is TRBJ2-7; TRBD1 matches 9 bases. This CDR3 has 15 residues. The V gene end was trimmed by 5 bases and the J gene end by 4 bases; junction bases not matched to a gene: 10. Germline V CDR1 and CDR2: SGHRS, YFSETQ. Using reference TRBV5-1 and TRBJ2-7 for the parts outside the CDR3, the full variable domain is KAGVTQTPRYLIKTRGQQVTLSCSPISGHRSVSWYQQTPGQGLQFLFEYFSETQRNKGNFPGRFSGRQFSNSRSEMNVSTLELGDSALYLCASRAHRGLGYEQYFGPGTRLTVT.

This clonotype was recorded at least ten times. This chain uses TRBV7-2 with TRBJ1-1; the D is unclear. Germline V gene data show CDR1 as SGHTA and CDR2 as FQGNSA. Deletions cut 6 bases from V and 3 bases from J, with 17 bases between. This CDR3 region has 15 residues. The CDR3 protein is CASRLAKVRYTEAFF. The DNA for the CDR3 is TGTGCCAGCAGACTCGCCAAGGTCAGGTACACTGAAGCTTTCTTT.

The V call is TRBV5-4, the J call TRBJ1-4, with 9 bases fitting TRBD1. V lost 2 bases to trimming and J lost 8 bases; unmatched junction nucleotides: 4. This CDR3 comprises 14 residues. Germline V CDR1 and CDR2: SGHNT, YYREEE (reference sequence). The CDR3 nucleotides read TGTGCCAGCAGCTTAGGGACAGGGTCGGAAAAACTGTTTTTT. Its translation is CASSLGTGSEKLFF.

V is TRBV27 and J is TRBJ2-1; a weak D match, TRBD1 (6 bases). This CDR3 region has 11 residues. The V and J ends lost 7 bases and 15 bases respectively, with 16 bases between them. The germline gives CDR1 MNHEY, CDR2 SMNVEV (reference sequence). CDR3: CASIHGTLGFF. The DNA for the CDR3 is TGTGCCAGCATTCACGGGACATTGGGGTTCTTC.

This clonotype was detected ten times or more. J is TRBJ2-1 and V is TRBV20-1; 13 positions match TRBD2. Germline V lookup: CDR1 DFQATT, CDR2 SNEGSKA (reference sequence). The CDR3 is 13 residues long. Losses at the gene ends were 6 bases for V and 9 bases for J; bases not matched to a gene: 5. CDR3 sequence reads: CSAFGTSGIEQFF. In nucleotides, the CDR3 is TGCAGTGCCTTTGGGACTAGCGGGATTGAGCAGTTCTTC.

This clonotype was observed at least ten times. The chain recombines TRBV29-1 with TRBJ1-3; the D is unclear. Per the germline V gene, CDR1 is SQVTM and CDR2 is ANQGSEA. Between the trimmed V and J ends, which lost 3 bases and 4 bases, there was a span of 4 bases. This CDR3 has 11 amino acids. Here the CDR3 reads CSVDLGNTIYF. The CDR3 DNA reads TGCAGCGTTGATCTGGGAAACACCATATATTTT. Looking up the rest from reference TRBV29-1 and TRBJ1-3 gives the full variable domain: SAVISQKPSRDICQRGTSLTIQCQVDSQVTMMFWYRQQPGQSLTLIATANQGSEATYESGFVIDKFPISRPNLTFSTLTVSNMSPEDSSIYLCSVDLGNTIYFGEGSWLTVV.

This clonotype was detected a few times. The V call is TRBV18, the J call TRBJ2-7, with 7 bases matching TRBD1. V lost 3 bases, J lost 3 bases, and 5 bases stayed unmatched. The V gene's germline CDR1 is KGHSH and CDR2 LQKENI. This CDR3 contains 14 residues. For the CDR3, the DNA is TGTGCCAGCTCACCCCTGGGACAGCTCTACGAGCAGTACTTC. Amino acids: CASSPLGQLYEQYF.

This clonotype was counted between two and nine times. The chain recombines TRBV12-3 or TRBV12-4 with TRBJ1-5; no firm D call. V dropped 3 bases and J dropped 1 base, with 10 bases sitting between them. The CDR3 runs 15 residues. The CDR3 DNA reads as TGTGCCAGCAGTTTCGGGGTAGTGAGCAATCAGCCCCAGCATTTT. Translating gives CASSFGVVSNQPQHF.

This clonotype was seen many times. The V and J genes are TRBV7-9 and TRBJ1-6; TRBD1 might be the D (5 bases). Germline assignment: CDR1 SEHNR and CDR2 FQNEAQ (reference sequence). This CDR3 contains 14 residues. Trimming stripped 5 bases from V and 10 bases from J, with 15 bases between. The CDR3 region is CASSHGGEGSPLHF. The CDR3 DNA follows: TGTGCCAGCAGCCACGGAGGGGAGGGATCACCCCTCCACTTT. Full variable domain (remainder filled in from reference TRBV7-9 and TRBJ1-6): DTGVSQNPRHKITKRGQNVTFRCDPISEHNRLYWYRQTLGQGPEFLTYFQNEAQLEKSRLLSDRFSAERPKGSFSTLEIQRTEQGDSAMYLCASSHGGEGSPLHFGNGTRLTVT.

This clonotype was seen a handful of times. This chain uses TRBV20-1 with TRBJ2-2; TRBD1 matches at 8 bases. V lost 2 bases to trimming and J lost 5 bases; unmatched junction nucleotides: 4. CDR1 and CDR2 from the germline V gene are DFQATT and SNEGSKA (reference sequence). This CDR3 has 14 amino acids. The CDR3 spells CSARRTGWTGELFF. The CDR3 DNA sequence: TGCAGTGCTAGAAGGACAGGGTGGACCGGGGAGCTGTTTTTT.

The chain combines TRBV11-1 with TRBJ2-1, with 8 positions matching TRBD1. Germline CDR1 and CDR2: SGHAT and FQDESV (reference sequence). The CDR3 is 16 residues long. J lost 9 bases, V lost 3 bases, and 13 bases had no gene match. The CDR3 bases are TGTGCCAGCAGCTTCCGGAGGCGACAGGGGTACGGTGAGCAGTTCTTC. Protein: CASSFRRRQGYGEQFF.

This clonotype was recorded many times. V usage is TRBV4-1 and J usage is TRBJ2-5; 9 bases fit TRBD2. The CDR3 has 14 residues. CDR1 is MGHRA, CDR2 YSYEKL, per germline. Germline trimming cut 1 base from V and 9 bases from J; bases unmatched to any gene: 6. CDR3 sequence: CASSQGLAGRAQYF. CDR3 in DNA: TGCGCCAGCAGCCAAGGGCTAGCGGGAAGGGCCCAGTACTTC.